The T cell receptor (beta chain) under discussion was sequenced for a study of identical twins. Study-level results: Out-of-frame alpha sequences shared between twins exhibited an excess of low generation probability.

One entry per CDR3 protein, called by TCRdb with MiXCR from the 5' RACE reads. The data contain about 520,000 distinct CDR3 sequences, around 20% of them seen just once; the ten biggest clones take up around 0.9%. Turning to this clonotype: Its matching antigen is unknown.

Germline V CDR1 and CDR2: SEHNR, FQNEAQ (reference sequence). CDR3 length: 15 residues. J was trimmed by 2 bases and V by 5 bases; bases with no gene match: 6. Another study also made use of these data, one on T cells expressing NK-cell markers. As that report states: Seven of the eight sequenced donors were classified as HCMV-seropositive, and one was classified as seronegative. NKG2C+ dominant clonotypes from 5 or 6 donors made up roughly 1.0-7.0% of CD8+ T cells.

The source of this sequence is a woman under 30 in good health. Sequences were obtained from CD4+ T cells sorted from blood. The chain carries TRBV7-9 and TRBJ2-3; 8 positions agree with TRBD2. CDR3 sequence: CASSTGGSFTDTQYF. The CDR3 DNA reads TGTGCCAGCAGCACGGGAGGGTCCTTCACAGATACGCAGTATTTT. Variable domain in full (rest from reference TRBV7-9 and TRBJ2-3): DTGVSQNPRHKITKRGQNVTFRCDPISEHNRLYWYRQTLGQGPEFLTYFQNEAQLEKSRLLSDRFSAERPKGSFSTLEIQRTEQGDSAMYLCASSTGGSFTDTQYFGPGTRLTVL.